This is a list of T cell receptor beta chains from one sample in a study of control samples from healthy donors and cancer patients. Assay used: immunoSEQ multiplex PCR; TCRdb lists only in-frame clones, some missing. Among tens of thousands of clones listed, almost 90% were seen once. The sequenced sample was PBMCs. The receptors derive from a man in his fifties or sixties with head and neck cancer. The CDR3 runs from the conserved cysteine through the conserved F or W. D genes are given only for firm matches. Clone sizes are given selectively: once, few, many, or a class where the clone is expanded.

d_call j_call cdr3_length v_call clone_size cdr3_aa cdr3_nt
TRBD2 TRBJ2-7 11 TRBV5-8 NA CASSLAGGGYF TGTGCCAGCAGCTTGGCCGGGGGGGGGTACTTC
NA TRBJ2-1 15 TRBV7-3 NA CASSLVNNAYNEQFF TGTGCCAGCAGCTTGGTGAACAATGCCTACAATGAGCAGTTCTTC
TRBD1 TRBJ1-5 14 TRBV6-1 NA CASSEAGGAQPQHF TGTGCCAGCAGTGAGGCAGGGGGAGCTCAGCCCCAGCATTTT
TRBD1 TRBJ2-3 15 TRBV6-4 once CASSEGGQGTDTQYF TGTGCCAGCAGTGAAGGGGGACAGGGCACAGATACGCAGTATTTT
NA TRBJ1-1 12 TRBV12-3/TRBV12-4 NA CASSLGTTEAFF TGTGCCAGCAGTTTGGGCACAACCGAAGCTTTCTTT
NA TRBJ2-3 14 TRBV5-1 NA CASSLEQSTDTQYF TGCGCCAGCAGCTTGGAACAGAGCACAGATACGCAGTATTTT
TRBD1 TRBJ1-2 12 TRBV5-3 once CAGGQGDYGYTF TGTGCCGGTGGACAGGGGGACTATGGCTACACCTTC
TRBD2 TRBJ2-3 16 TRBV4-2 NA CASSQGTRWSSDTQYF TGTGCCAGCAGCCAAGGGACTAGGTGGTCTTCAGATACGCAGTATTTT
TRBD1 TRBJ1-6 14 TRBV30 NA CAWRPTGANSPLHF TGTGCCTGGAGGCCGACAGGGGCCAATTCACCCCTCCACTTT
NA TRBJ2-4 15 TRBV6-5 once CASSDPLGVKNIQYF TGTGCCAGCAGCGACCCATTGGGTGTCAAAAACATTCAGTACTTC
NA TRBJ1-6 15 TRBV30 NA CAWRERGAGNSPLHF TGTGCCTGGAGGGAAAGGGGGGCCGGGAATTCACCCCTCCACTTT
NA TRBJ2-3 15 TRBV28 few CATSVPGASTDTQYF TGTGCCACTTCTGTTCCAGGGGCTAGCACAGATACGCAGTATTTT
TRBD1 TRBJ2-5 16 TRBV19 NA CASSPGTGGTRETQYF TGTGCCAGTAGTCCAGGGACAGGGGGGACAAGAGAGACCCAGTACTTC
NA TRBJ2-2 13 TRBV7-3 NA CASSLGNTGELFF TGTGCCAGCAGCTTGGGCAACACCGGGGAGCTGTTTTTT
NA TRBJ1-5 11 TRBV2 NA CASSLDQPQHF TGTGCCAGCAGCCTCGATCAGCCCCAGCATTTT
NA TRBJ1-3 12 TRBV30 few CAWNPTGNTIYF TGTGCCTGGAATCCTACTGGAAACACCATATATTTT
NA TRBJ2-1 15 TRBV7-8 NA CASSFRDGEGNEQFF TGTGCCAGCAGCTTTCGGGACGGCGAGGGCAATGAGCAGTTCTTC
TRBD1 TRBJ2-7 13 TRBV19 NA CASSRDSSYEQYF TGTGCCAGTAGCCGGGACAGTTCCTACGAGCAGTACTTC
NA TRBJ2-2 13 TRBV6-5 NA CASLGLKTGELFF TGTGCCAGTCTAGGACTAAAAACCGGGGAGCTGTTTTTT
NA TRBJ1-3 15 TRBV4-1 NA CASSQDGGSGNTIYF TGCGCCAGCAGCCAAGACGGAGGCTCTGGAAACACCATATATTTT
TRBD1 TRBJ2-2 16 TRBV20-1 NA CSASSAGQGAVGELFF TGCAGTGCTAGTTCTGCAGGACAGGGGGCTGTCGGGGAGCTGTTTTTT
NA TRBJ2-1 14 TRBV4-1 NA CASSPQRSGNEQFF TGCGCCAGCAGCCCCCAGCGGTCCGGGAATGAGCAGTTCTTC
TRBD1 TRBJ2-2 15 TRBV5-8 NA CASSRTGDMAGELFF TGTGCCAGCAGCAGGACAGGGGACATGGCCGGGGAGCTGTTTTTT
TRBD2 TRBJ2-1 18 TRBV5-1 NA CASSQSGSGRPPYNEQFF TGCGCCAGCAGCCAATCGGGCAGCGGGAGGCCCCCATACAATGAGCAGTTCTTC
NA TRBJ2-7 14 TRBV6-6 once CASSFSPDGYEQYF TGTGCCAGCAGTTTCAGCCCGGACGGGTACGAGCAGTACTTC
NA TRBJ2-7 12 TRBV5-1 NA CASSANGYEQYF TGCGCCAGCAGCGCCAACGGCTACGAGCAGTACTTC
NA TRBJ2-2 15 TRBV28 NA CASEQRGPNTGELFF TGTGCCAGTGAACAACGGGGCCCGAACACCGGGGAGCTGTTTTTT
TRBD2 TRBJ2-7 15 TRBV7-9 NA CASSFSGRAAYEQYF TGTGCCAGCAGCTTTAGCGGGAGGGCGGCCTACGAGCAGTACTTC
NA TRBJ1-5 13 TRBV28 NA CASSFDGFRPQHF TGTGCCAGCAGTTTTGACGGATTTCGGCCCCAGCATTTT
NA TRBJ2-7 14 TRBV30 NA CAWRNNLATHEQYF TGTGCCTGGAGGAACAACCTAGCGACCCACGAGCAGTACTTC
TRBD1 TRBJ2-1 16 TRBV9 few CASSVSAGTGGNEQFF TGTGCCAGCAGCGTAAGTGCGGGAACAGGGGGCAATGAGCAGTTCTTC
NA TRBJ1-2 13 TRBV2 NA CASNEEGLGGYTF TGTGCCAGCAACGAAGAGGGGCTGGGTGGCTACACCTTC
NA TRBJ1-6 13 TRBV6-4 NA CASSDRGSSPLHF TGTGCCAGCAGTGACCGGGGGAGTTCACCCCTCCACTTT
NA TRBJ1-5 14 TRBV7-9 NA CASSSSRFNQPQHF TGTGCCAGCAGCTCCTCTCGGTTCAATCAGCCCCAGCATTTT
NA TRBJ1-5 16 TRBV3-1/TRBV3-2 NA CASSQEEGGERQPQHF TGTGCCAGCAGCCAAGAGGAAGGGGGGGAACGACAGCCCCAGCATTTT
NA TRBJ2-5 15 TRBV7-6 NA CASSPRTVSQETQYF TGTGCCAGCAGCCCGCGGACTGTTAGCCAAGAGACCCAGTACTTC
NA TRBJ1-1 13 TRBV7-9 NA CASSFRGNTEAFF TGTGCCAGCAGCTTCAGGGGGAACACTGAAGCTTTCTTT
NA TRBJ1-2 16 TRBV7-2 few CASSLAAGREVYGYTF TGTGCCAGCAGCTTAGCGGCGGGGAGAGAAGTCTATGGCTACACCTTC
TRBD2 TRBJ2-2 16 TRBV7-2 NA CASRFSGGRNTGELFF TGTGCCAGCAGATTTAGCGGGGGGCGGAACACCGGGGAGCTGTTTTTT